These 10 T cell receptor beta chains came from one sample sequenced in a study of T cell responses to AZD1222 COVID-19 vaccine (dated by TCRdb to 2020 to 2023). The sample's time point label, in plain terms: baseline before first vaccination. The receptor library was made with the immunoSEQ multiplex PCR assay. Not all clones reach the TCRdb copy of this immuneACCESS table, which keeps in-frame sequences only. Checked studies attribute under half of the gap to unresolved V genes and leave the rest unexplained. The sample table holds about 180,000 clones, of which 88% were seen once. The ten largest make up approximately 7.7% of the sample. The sequencing here drew on peripheral blood, taken on day 0 of AZD1222 vaccination. The origin of the receptors is an adult in good health.

This chain connects TRBV5-1 to TRBJ1-2, with 8 bases fitting TRBD1. Per the germline V gene, CDR1 is SGHRS and CDR2 is YFSETQ. The J segment lost 4 bases and the V segment lost 0 bases, leaving 5 bases of the junction unmatched. This CDR3 comprises 15 residues. The CDR3 reads CASSLADRGTYGYTF. The DNA for the CDR3 is TGCGCCAGCAGCTTGGCCGACAGGGGAACCTATGGCTACACCTTC.

The gene calls are TRBV10-2 and TRBJ2-5; 9 bases agree with TRBD2. CDR1 is WSHSY and CDR2 is SAAADI in the germline V gene. This CDR3 has 14 residues. V was pared by 2 bases and J by 5 bases, with 3 bases of the junction left unmatched. The CDR3 DNA reads TGCGCCAGCAGTGAGCTAGCGGGGATGGAGACCCAGTACTTC. It is translated as CASSELAGMETQYF.

The chain uses TRBV7-8 and TRBJ1-5; tentatively, D is TRBD1 (5 bases). The germline V and J ends were trimmed by 3 bases and 3 bases, with 27 bases remaining between them. Germline values: CDR1 SGHVS, CDR2 FQNEAQ. This CDR3 has 20 residues. This CDR3 is CASSFDTSSRQSANNQPQHF. In DNA, the CDR3 is TGTGCCAGCAGCTTTGATACCTCTTCTCGACAGTCCGCCAACAATCAGCCCCAGCATTTT.

The chain has TRBV6-5 and TRBJ2-2; D not certain. CDR3 length: 14 amino acids. Germline V gives CDR1 MNHEY, CDR2 SVGAGI. V lost 8 bases, J lost 5 bases, and 15 bases lay in between. The CDR3 loop reads CASWKAPQTGELFF. The CDR3 DNA reads as TGTGCCAGCTGGAAGGCCCCGCAAACCGGGGAGCTGTTTTTT.

This rearrangement joins TRBV27 to TRBJ2-1; the D call may be TRBD1 or TRBD2 (5 bases each). With 6 bases removed from V and 2 bases from J, the gap between germline ends came to 11 bases. CDR1 and CDR2 (germline): MNHEY, SMNVEV (reference sequence). The CDR3 runs 14 residues. The CDR3 here is CASSPRGPYNEQFF. The CDR3 nucleotides read TGTGCCAGCAGCCCAAGGGGACCCTACAATGAGCAGTTCTTC.

The genes are TRBV5-1 and TRBJ2-3; TRBD1 or TRBD2 may be the D gene (6 bases each). Trimming pared 4 bases from V and 11 bases from J, leaving 17 bases between. The CDR3 totals 13 residues. The germline V gene encodes CDR1 SGHRS and CDR2 YFSETQ. DNA for the CDR3: TGCGCCAGCAGCCTAAGTGGGGGGCTAGGGCAGTATTTT. It encodes CASSLSGGLGQYF.

The V gene is TRBV18, the J gene TRBJ2-6; D is undetermined. The V gene lost 2 bases and the J gene lost 0 bases, with 11 bases spanning the gap. CDR3 size: 17 residues. CDR1 and CDR2 from the germline V gene are KGHSH and LQKENI. The CDR3 protein is CASSPFPGGSGANVLTF. CDR3 bases: TGTGCCAGCTCACCATTTCCAGGCGGCTCTGGGGCCAACGTCCTGACTTTC. Full variable domain (outside the CDR3, taken from reference TRBV18 and TRBJ2-6): NAGVMQNPRHLVRRRGQEARLRCSPMKGHSHVYWYRQLPEEGLKFMVYLQKENIIDESGMPKERFSAEFPKEGPSILRIQQVVRGDSAAYFCASSPFPGGSGANVLTFGAGSRLTVL.

The V gene is TRBV5-1, the J gene TRBJ2-7, with 8 nucleotides matching TRBD1. The CDR3 runs 13 residues. Germline trimming cut 2 bases from V and 7 bases from J; bases unmatched to any gene: 5. Germline CDR1 SGHRS, CDR2 YFSETQ. The CDR3 loop is CASSFGQGGEQYF. CDR3 sequence (DNA): TGCGCCAGCAGCTTCGGACAGGGCGGGGAGCAGTACTTC.

V gene TRBV30 combines with J gene TRBJ2-6; D unclear. This CDR3 comprises 15 residues. The V end was cut by 8 bases, the J end by 0 bases, with 14 bases between. From germline, CDR1 is GTSNPN and CDR2 SVGIG (reference sequence). CDR3 sequence (DNA): TGTGCCGCACAGAGAACCCACTCTGGGGCCAACGTCCTGACTTTC. This encodes CAAQRTHSGANVLTF.

The genes are TRBV7-9 and TRBJ1-2; TRBD1 aligns across 10 bases. CDR1 and CDR2 (germline): SEHNR, FQNEAQ (reference sequence). Losses at the gene ends were 5 bases for V and 8 bases for J; bases not matched to a gene: 11. The CDR3 has 15 residues. The CDR3 loop reads CASSTRDRGIEGYTF. In DNA, the CDR3 is TGTGCCAGCAGCACTCGGGACAGGGGTATAGAAGGCTACACCTTC.